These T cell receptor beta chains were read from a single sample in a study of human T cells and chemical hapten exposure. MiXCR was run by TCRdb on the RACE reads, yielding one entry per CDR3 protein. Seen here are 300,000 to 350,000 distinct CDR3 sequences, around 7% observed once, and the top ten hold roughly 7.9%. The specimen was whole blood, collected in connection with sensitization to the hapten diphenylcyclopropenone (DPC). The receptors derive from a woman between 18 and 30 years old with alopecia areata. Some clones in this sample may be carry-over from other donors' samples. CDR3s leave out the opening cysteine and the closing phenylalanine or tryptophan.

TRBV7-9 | ASSAHTGGGYEQY
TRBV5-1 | ASSPEWGSSGELF
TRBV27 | ASRTDRTDTQY
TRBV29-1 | SVEDTGLRDEQY
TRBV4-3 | ASSQDEGQPQH
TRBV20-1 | SAPDRYSNQPQH
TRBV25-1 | ASSSGGFRNEQY
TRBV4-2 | ASSHARGGNTEAF
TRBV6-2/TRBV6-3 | ASSWGIVPTDTQY
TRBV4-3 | ASSQDPPGQGGGEQY
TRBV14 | ASSQVPPPL
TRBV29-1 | SAPETGYTEAF
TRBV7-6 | ASSLGRGTSSGANVLT
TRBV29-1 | SVVGGGGGYT
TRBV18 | ASSAGIERGYT
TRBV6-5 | ASGDRVSSPRTGELF
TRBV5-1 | ASSAGTGLSYNEQF
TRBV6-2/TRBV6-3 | ASSDGTVGPYEQY
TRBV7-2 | ASSSGFYPDTQY
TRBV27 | ASSLSGGSYEQY
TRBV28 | ASSITGPTRTS
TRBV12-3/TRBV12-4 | ASSTGEADIQF
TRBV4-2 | ASSPQPLAGTTGELF
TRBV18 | ASSPQIQGARQPQH
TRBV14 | ASSYFEYTEAF
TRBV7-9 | ASSSRSRETQY
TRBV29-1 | SVEETGRAEAF
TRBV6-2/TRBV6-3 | ASRRDSSYEQY
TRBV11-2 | ASRHSGTGGPTEQF
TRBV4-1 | ASSQDGSRTGEQF
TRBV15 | ATSRDPRGIYEQY
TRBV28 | ASSLLENEKLF
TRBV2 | ASERRSYNSPLH
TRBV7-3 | ASSLSEHYEAF
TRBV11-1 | ASSLPQGWPDTQY
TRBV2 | ASSRPPLTGQPQH
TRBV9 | ASSQSGDYGYT
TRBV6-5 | ASSLEGGTDTQY
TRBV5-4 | ASTREQNTGELF
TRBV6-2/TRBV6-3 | ASSYLRQSVSNQPQH
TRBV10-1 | ASKTRSWQMNTEAF
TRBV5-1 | ASSLGNQAEKLF
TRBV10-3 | AISRTSYEQY
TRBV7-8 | ASSSRVIGITGELF
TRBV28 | ASSLGGQIYGYT
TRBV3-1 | ASSQDIETSGGAVSYIEQF
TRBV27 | ASSLYPPSQGDYGYT
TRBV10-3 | AISEHDRGRTDTQY
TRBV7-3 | ASSENFRDTQY
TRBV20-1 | SVWRGGTYEQY
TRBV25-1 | ARQPAGQGNEKLF